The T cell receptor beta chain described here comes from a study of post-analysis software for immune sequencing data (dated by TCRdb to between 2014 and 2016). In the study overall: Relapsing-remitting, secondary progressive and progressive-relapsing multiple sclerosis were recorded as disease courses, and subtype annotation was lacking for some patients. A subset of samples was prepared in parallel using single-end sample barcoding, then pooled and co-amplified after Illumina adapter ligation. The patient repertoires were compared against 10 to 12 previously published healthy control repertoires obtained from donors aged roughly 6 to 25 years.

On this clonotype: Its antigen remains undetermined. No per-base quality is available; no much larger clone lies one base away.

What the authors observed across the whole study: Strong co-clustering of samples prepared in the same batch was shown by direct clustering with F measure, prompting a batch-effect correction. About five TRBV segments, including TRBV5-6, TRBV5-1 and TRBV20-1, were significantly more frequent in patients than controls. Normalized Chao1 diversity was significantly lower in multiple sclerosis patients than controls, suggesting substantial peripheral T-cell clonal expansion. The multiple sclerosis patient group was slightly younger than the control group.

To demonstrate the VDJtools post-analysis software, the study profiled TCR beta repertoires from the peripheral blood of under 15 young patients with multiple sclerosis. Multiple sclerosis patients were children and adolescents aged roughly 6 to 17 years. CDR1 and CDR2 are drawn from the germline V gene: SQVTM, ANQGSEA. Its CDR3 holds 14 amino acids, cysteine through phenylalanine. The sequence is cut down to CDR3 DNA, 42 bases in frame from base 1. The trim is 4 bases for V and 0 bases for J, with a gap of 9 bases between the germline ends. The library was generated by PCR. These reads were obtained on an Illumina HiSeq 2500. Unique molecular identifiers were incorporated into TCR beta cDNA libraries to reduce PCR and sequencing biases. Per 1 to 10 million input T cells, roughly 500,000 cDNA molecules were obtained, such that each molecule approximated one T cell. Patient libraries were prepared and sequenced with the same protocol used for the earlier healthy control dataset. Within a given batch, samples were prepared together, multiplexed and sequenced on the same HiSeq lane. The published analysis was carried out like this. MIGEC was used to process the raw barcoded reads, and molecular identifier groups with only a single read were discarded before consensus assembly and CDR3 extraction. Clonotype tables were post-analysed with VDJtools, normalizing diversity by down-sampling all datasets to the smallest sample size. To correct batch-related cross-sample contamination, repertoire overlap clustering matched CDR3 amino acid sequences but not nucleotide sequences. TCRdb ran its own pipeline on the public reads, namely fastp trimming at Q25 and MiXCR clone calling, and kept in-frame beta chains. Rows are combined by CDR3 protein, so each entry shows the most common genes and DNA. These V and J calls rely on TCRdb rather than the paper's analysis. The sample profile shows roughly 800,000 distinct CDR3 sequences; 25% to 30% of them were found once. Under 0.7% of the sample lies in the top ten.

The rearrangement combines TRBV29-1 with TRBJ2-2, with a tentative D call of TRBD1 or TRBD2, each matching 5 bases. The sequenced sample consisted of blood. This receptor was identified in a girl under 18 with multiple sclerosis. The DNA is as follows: TGCAGCGTTGCCGGGACGGCGAACACCGGGGAGCTGTTTTTT. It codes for CSVAGTANTGELFF.